This T cell receptor (beta chain) was sequenced for a study of cytomegalovirus exposure and HLA in healthy donors. Findings and caveats of the study: In vitro confirmation showed a few CMV-associated chains to be CMV antigen specific. Across donors, sequencing depth was assumed by presence/absence analyses to be roughly uniform. There were several of the most significant clusters that appeared linked to common viral pathogens in a later analysis.

V shed 0 bases and J 8 bases; nucleotides not matched to a gene: 11. Germline CDR1 reads GTSNPN; CDR2 reads SVGIG (reference sequence). This CDR3 is built from 16 residues. The PCR was carried out with 60 Vbeta primers and 13 Jbeta primers. Only in-frame clones appear in the TCRdb table, and some are missing; sequencing was by immunoSEQ multiplex PCR. The sample lists about 130,000 clones; less than 85% were seen once. In its sample, this clone was seen a few times. Its antigen is unidentified. The chain couples TRBV30 to TRBJ1-2; TRBD1 matches 11 bases. The TCR originated in a female donor in good health and CMV-seronegative. Specimen: PBMCs. The CDR3 region has the DNA TGTGCCTGGAGTGTACGCTTCGGGACAGGGGGGAAGGGCTACACCTTC. Protein: CAWSVRFGTGGKGYTF. The full variable domain, with the rest looked up from reference TRBV30 and TRBJ1-2, is SQTIHQWPATLVQPVGSPLSLECTVEGTSNPNLYWYRQAAGRGLQLLFYSVGIGQISSEVPQNLSASRPQDRQFILSSKKLLLSDSGFYLCAWSVRFGTGGKGYTFGSGTRLTVV.